Below are 27 T cell receptor beta chains sequenced from a single sample in a study of T-cell reconstitution after alpha-beta-depleted transplantation in children. A TCRbeta library incorporating unique molecular identifiers was prepared. TCRdb used MiXCR to reprocess the PCR reads, holding one entry per CDR3 protein. In the table there are 580,000 or so distinct CDR3 sequences, about 21% of which are singletons. The specimen comprised PBMCs, mostly from graft donor cells, sampled 360 days after TCRalphabeta/CD19-depleted stem cell transplant. These receptors all come from a boy under three years old who had a stem cell transplant for acute myeloid leukemia, so the T cells may come from the graft donor.

The chain carries TRBV5-1 and TRBJ2-1, with 10 bases lining up with TRBD2. Germline CDR1 SGHRS, CDR2 YFSETQ. The junction had 11 bases not matched to a gene; V was cut back by 4 bases and J by 1 base. The CDR3 extends over 18 amino acids. The DNA of the CDR3 is TGCGCCAGCAGCCGGCGCGGACTAGCGGCGAATTCCTACAATGAGCAGTTCTTC. It codes for CASSRRGLAANSYNEQFF.

This clonotype was found a few times. The V call is TRBV29-1, the J call TRBJ1-1; D remains ambiguous. Trimming pared 3 bases from V and 4 bases from J, leaving 9 bases between. Germline V gives CDR1 SQVTM, CDR2 ANQGSEA. This CDR3 spans 12 amino acids. This CDR3 reads CSVDGVFTEAFF. The CDR3 DNA reads as TGCAGCGTTGATGGGGTTTTCACTGAAGCTTTCTTT.

There are many counts of this clonotype. CDR3 DNA: TGTGCCAGCAGTCCGGGACAGGGCCGCTACGAGCAGTACTTC. Amino acids: CASSPGQGRYEQYF. The chain couples TRBV12-3 or TRBV12-4 to TRBJ2-7, with 9 bases that match TRBD1. The CDR3 loop spans 14 amino acids. The V gene end was trimmed by 5 bases and the J gene end by 3 bases; junction bases not matched to a gene: 5.

This clonotype has ten or more counts. J is TRBJ1-6 and V is TRBV12-3 or TRBV12-4; D not certain. Trimming shortened V by 6 bases and J by 15 bases, and 12 bases separated the two germline ends. The CDR3 runs 11 residues. In nucleotides, the CDR3 is TGTGCCAGCAGCCCCGCACTCGACCTCCACTTT. Amino acids: CASSPALDLHF.

The chain recombines TRBV3-1 with TRBJ2-1; 10 bases match TRBD1. The CDR3 length is 18 residues. Per the germline V gene, CDR1 is LGHDT and CDR2 is YNNKEL (reference sequence). The J segment lost 8 bases and the V segment lost 1 base, leaving 14 bases of the junction unmatched. The CDR3 region is CASSQGAGGQGPPHEQFF. The CDR3 DNA sequence: TGTGCCAGCAGCCAAGGGGCGGGGGGACAGGGGCCTCCCCATGAGCAGTTCTTC.

This clonotype was detected ten times or more. Here the CDR3 DNA reads TGCAGTGCTAGAGAGGGGAGGGTTGTGGACGAGCAGTACTTC. Its protein product is CSAREGRVVDEQYF. The V and J genes are TRBV20-1 and TRBJ2-7; 7 nucleotides align to TRBD2. Germline CDR1 DFQATT, CDR2 SNEGSKA (reference sequence). The CDR3 loop spans 14 amino acids. The junction had 7 bases not matched to a gene; V was cut back by 0 bases and J by 5 bases.

This clonotype was counted ten times or more. This rearrangement joins TRBV25-1 to TRBJ2-1; maybe TRBD1 (5 bases). Germline assignment: CDR1 MGHDK and CDR2 SYGVNS. V lost 5 bases to trimming and J lost 4 bases, with 12 bases between them. CDR3 size: 14 residues. This CDR3 reads CASSISGQYNEQFF. The CDR3 DNA reads as TGTGCCAGCAGTATTTCAGGGCAGTACAATGAGCAGTTCTTC.

This clonotype was found many times. The chain has TRBV24-1 and TRBJ2-7, with no clear D. CDR3 length equals 14 residues. Germline CDR1 and CDR2: KGHDR and SFDVKD. V was cut by 3 bases and J by 2 bases, with 10 bases left in between. CDR3 coding DNA: TGTGCCACCAGTGATCCTGACCGCGCCTACGAGCAGTACTTC. Its translation: CATSDPDRAYEQYF.

The sample holds a few counts of this clonotype. The rearrangement links TRBV10-3 to TRBJ2-7; the D gene is possibly TRBD2 (6 bases). Germline-derived CDR1 and CDR2 are ENHRY and SYGVKD. CDR3 length: 14 amino acids. The V end was cut by 5 bases, the J end by 2 bases, with 13 bases between. CDR3 in amino acids: CAISQPGGAYEQYF. The CDR3, as DNA: TGTGCCATCAGTCAGCCGGGCGGGGCCTACGAGCAGTACTTC.

This clonotype turned up a few times. This chain joins TRBV20-1 and TRBJ2-4; maybe TRBD2 (6 bases). The CDR3 is 11 residues long. Trimming left V 3 bases short and J 8 bases short, with 8 bases between. Looked up from germline, CDR1 is DFQATT and CDR2 is SNEGSKA (reference sequence). CDR3: CSARPGDIQYF. Here the CDR3 DNA reads TGCAGTGCTAGGCCGGGGGACATTCAGTACTTC.

This clonotype has a single count. This chain joins TRBV24-1 and TRBJ2-1, with TRBD1 identical over 7 bases. Germline assignment: CDR1 KGHDR and CDR2 SFDVKD. V shed 8 bases and J 7 bases; nucleotides not matched to a gene: 4. The CDR3 loop spans 12 amino acids. The CDR3 here is CATKGGGNEQFF. CDR3 nucleotide sequence: TGTGCCACCAAAGGGGGCGGGAATGAGCAGTTCTTC.

About this clonotype itself: This may be a read error, as it is one base from a much larger clone. The rearrangement links TRBV20-1 to TRBJ2-1; D ambiguous. V shed 5 bases and J shed 0 bases, with 11 bases lying between them. The CDR3 covers 14 residues. Germline V lookup: CDR1 DFQATT, CDR2 SNEGSKA (reference sequence). CDR3 in amino acids: CSACWDSSYNEQFF. The DNA for the CDR3 is TGCAGTGCTTGTTGGGATTCCTCCTACAATGAGCAGTTCTTC.

This clonotype was observed at least ten times. The CDR3 nucleotides are TGTGCCAGCAGTCCTAGCGGGGGGGACAATGAGCAGTTCTTC. Protein product: CASSPSGGDNEQFF. The J gene is TRBJ2-1, the V gene TRBV2, with 12 positions matching TRBD2. The CDR3 is 14 amino acids. The junction had 1 base not matched to a gene; V was cut back by 5 bases and J by 5 bases. The germline V gene encodes CDR1 SNHLY and CDR2 FYNNEI.

The table lists this clonotype with many counts. This CDR3 reads CASSYSRLNNEQFF. CDR3 coding DNA: TGTGCCAGCAGTTACTCGAGGCTAAACAATGAGCAGTTCTTC. The chain has TRBV6-5 and TRBJ2-1; D gene unclear. V lost 0 bases, J lost 5 bases, and 8 bases lay in between. Germline CDR1 and CDR2: MNHEY and SVGAGI. CDR3 length: 14 amino acids.

This clonotype was seen only a few times. J is TRBJ2-5 and V is TRBV29-1, with D unclear. CDR3 size: 14 residues. V was pared by 7 bases and J by 2 bases, with 17 bases between. Germline CDR1 SQVTM, CDR2 ANQGSEA. The CDR3, as DNA: TGCAGCGCCGTGCCCCACTCCCAACAAGAGACCCAGTACTTC. As protein: CSAVPHSQQETQYF.

This sequence joins TRBV13 and TRBJ1-5; no reliable D call. CDR3 size: 14 residues. Germline V gives CDR1 PRHDT, CDR2 FYEKMQ (reference sequence). V lost 5 bases, J lost 6 bases, and 14 bases lay in between. CDR3 DNA sequence: TGTGCCAGCAGCCGTGACATATTGGGTCAGCCCCAGCATTTT. Protein product: CASSRDILGQPQHF.

This clonotype was seen more than once but under ten times. This chain connects TRBV6-1 to TRBJ2-2, with TRBD2 as a possible D gene (5 bases). In germline, CDR1 is MNHNS, CDR2 SASEGT. Trimming took 8 bases from V and 7 from J, leaving 23 bases between them. The CDR3 is 16 residues long. In DNA form, the CDR3 reads TGTGCCAGCGGTACCCTTGAGAGGGTGTATGACGGGGAGCTGTTTTTT. As protein: CASGTLERVYDGELFF.

This clonotype has more than one count but fewer than ten. This chain links TRBV20-1 with TRBJ2-5; either TRBD1 or TRBD2 may supply D (5 bases each). The CDR3 sequence is 15 residues long. The V end was cut by 2 bases, the J end by 4 bases, with 17 bases between. Germline assignment: CDR1 DFQATT and CDR2 SNEGSKA (reference sequence). The chain's CDR3 is CSARSAPMGVETQYF. For the CDR3, the DNA is TGCAGTGCTAGATCGGCCCCTATGGGGGTAGAGACCCAGTACTTC.

This clonotype was detected many times. J is TRBJ2-7 and V is TRBV5-1; D is unclear. CDR1 and CDR2 from the germline V gene are SGHRS and YFSETQ. The CDR3 is 17 residues long. The germline V and J ends were trimmed by 2 bases and 3 bases, with 21 bases remaining between them. CDR3 bases: TGCGCCAGCAGCTTTGGAGTCCATCTGGCCTCCTACTACGAGCAGTACTTC. Protein: CASSFGVHLASYYEQYF.

This clonotype occurred many times. The chain uses TRBV20-1 and TRBJ1-5, with TRBD1 as a possible D gene (6 bases). Germline V gives CDR1 DFQATT, CDR2 SNEGSKA (reference sequence). The V end was cut by 6 bases, the J end by 0 bases, with 12 bases between. The CDR3 spans 14 residues. For the CDR3, the DNA is TGCAGTGCCGCCCGGGGGGCTAGCAATCAGCCCCAGCATTTT. Amino acids: CSAARGASNQPQHF.

This clonotype was detected a few times. The chain joins TRBV20-1 to TRBJ2-3; the D gene is possibly TRBD1 (6 bases). This CDR3 region has 13 residues. The germline CDR1 and CDR2 sequences are DFQATT and SNEGSKA (reference sequence). Trimming stripped 6 bases from V and 3 bases from J, with 13 bases between. CDR3 region: CSATGTRTDTQYF. CDR3 in DNA: TGCAGTGCCACCGGGACAAGGACAGATACGCAGTATTTT.

A few counts support this clonotype. V and J are TRBV29-1 and TRBJ1-4; D uncertain. The CDR3 contains 15 residues. Germline loops: CDR1 SQVTM, CDR2 ANQGSEA. Trimming pared 5 bases from V and 8 bases from J, leaving 21 bases between. The CDR3 sequence is CSVNHDVAGQEKLFF. CDR3 nucleotides: TGCAGCGTTAACCATGATGTGGCAGGCCAAGAAAAACTGTTTTTT.

This clonotype appeared a single time. The chain links TRBV20-1 to TRBJ2-1; D is undetermined. Trimming removed 0 bases from V and 0 bases from J, with 6 bases in between. This CDR3 contains 14 residues. The germline V gene encodes CDR1 DFQATT and CDR2 SNEGSKA (reference sequence). DNA of the CDR3: TGCAGTGCTAGAGATTTACGCTCCTACAATGAGCAGTTCTTC. It yields the protein CSARDLRSYNEQFF.

This chain connects TRBV27 to TRBJ2-5; 11 nucleotides align to TRBD2. V shed 5 bases and J 3 bases; nucleotides not matched to a gene: 2. The CDR3 runs to 14 residues. Germline V gene data show CDR1 as MNHEY and CDR2 as SMNVEV (reference sequence). CDR3: CASSELAGEETQYF. The CDR3 DNA reads TGTGCCAGCAGTGAACTAGCGGGGGAAGAGACCCAGTACTTC.

V and J are TRBV6-1 and TRBJ1-1; the D gene is possibly TRBD1 (5 bases). The CDR3 covers 15 residues. V lost 6 bases and J lost 1, with 15 bases in between. Germline assignment: CDR1 MNHNS and CDR2 SASEGT. CDR3 residues: CASRGTGTANTEAFF. In DNA, the CDR3 is TGTGCCAGCAGGGGAACCGGGACTGCGAACACTGAAGCTTTCTTT.

The rearrangement links TRBV7-6 to TRBJ1-4, with 8 bases matching TRBD1. The CDR3 runs to 14 residues. CDR1 is SGHVS and CDR2 is FNYEAQ in the germline V gene. After removal of 5 bases from V and 8 bases from J, the junction contained 7 bases not matched to a gene. The CDR3 region has the DNA TGTGCCAGCAGCCGCACAGGGGGAGGAGAAAAACTGTTTTTT. Translated, it gives CASSRTGGGEKLFF.

This clonotype was seen many times. The CDR3 region is CASSKEGGRLETQYF. CDR3 coding DNA: TGTGCCAGCAGCAAAGAGGGGGGTAGGTTAGAGACCCAGTACTTC. This chain uses TRBV7-9 with TRBJ2-5; D may correspond to TRBD1 or TRBD2 (6 bases each). The CDR3 is 15 residues long. Trimming pared 5 bases from V and 4 bases from J, leaving 17 bases between. Germline V gene sequence: CDR1 SEHNR, CDR2 FQNEAQ (reference sequence).